Listed below are T cell receptor beta chains from one sample, sequenced in a study of T-cell reconstitution after alpha-beta-depleted transplantation in children. TCRdb independently ran MiXCR on the PCR reads; one entry per CDR3 protein. The table shows fewer than 550,000 distinct CDR3 sequences, with around 15% occurring only once. Sequencing used PBMCs, mostly from graft donor cells, obtained 360 days after TCRalphabeta/CD19-depleted stem cell transplant. Source of these receptors: a boy in the first two years of life who had a stem cell transplant for Wiskott-Aldrich syndrome, so the T cells may come from the graft donor. The CDR3 runs from the conserved cysteine through the conserved F or W.

v_gene	j_gene	CDR3aa
TRBV12-3/TRBV12-4	TRBJ2-4	CASSPKINIQYF
TRBV28	TRBJ2-6	CASSAPGRTFSGANVLTF
TRBV18	TRBJ2-7	CASSKIDEQYF
TRBV2	TRBJ1-2	CASREQGPNGYTF
TRBV11-3	TRBJ2-1	CASSLGGSGREQFF
TRBV10-3	TRBJ2-7	CATGTGWDSYEQYF
TRBV29-1	TRBJ2-7	CSGGGAYEQYF
TRBV4-3	TRBJ2-1	CASSRDIPRYNEQFF
TRBV7-8	TRBJ1-1	CASSLDGGENPEAFF
TRBV11-3	TRBJ2-1	CASSANAGEQFF
TRBV20-1	TRBJ2-7	CSARPLLGSYEQYF
TRBV6-6	TRBJ2-1	CASTLGSREQFF
TRBV15	TRBJ2-7	CATSRGTSDYEQYF
TRBV2	TRBJ1-5	CASSVGRNQPQHF
TRBV19	TRBJ2-3	CASMDRARTDTDTQYF
TRBV7-9	TRBJ2-1	CASRREGRGNEQFF
TRBV5-6	TRBJ2-5	CASSFTGNPETQYF
TRBV20-1	TRBJ2-1	CSARVTGGLYNEQFF
TRBV4-1	TRBJ2-7	CASSRTGTTSYEQYF
TRBV3-1	TRBJ1-6	CASSQESMLRGRHSPLHF
TRBV12-3/TRBV12-4	TRBJ2-5	CASSSRTRMRETQYF
TRBV20-1	TRBJ2-2	CSARDFRGGTGELFF
TRBV12-3/TRBV12-4	TRBJ2-3	CASSDTRSRFGTDTQYF
TRBV18	TRBJ2-7	CASSPQGNGYEQYF
TRBV5-1	TRBJ2-2	CASSQFGGLTGELFFF
TRBV6-5	TRBJ2-3	CASSYLGAGVRTDTQYF
TRBV29-1	TRBJ2-2	CSVRTRGGGELFF
TRBV12-3/TRBV12-4	TRBJ2-1	CASSLDLYNEQFF
TRBV5-1	TRBJ2-7	CASSSQGQLDWYEQYF
TRBV10-3	TRBJ2-2	CAISGGQEGNTGELFF
TRBV28	TRBJ2-1	CASSPRLGAYNEQFF
TRBV4-3	TRBJ1-6	CASSQDVRGLNSPLHF
TRBV5-1	TRBJ2-7	CASSLAKGQGIYEQYF
TRBV30	TRBJ2-7	CAANYRASYEQYF
TRBV12-3/TRBV12-4	TRBJ2-5	CASSLVAGGIQETQYF
TRBV4-3	TRBJ2-2	CASSQDRASPTGGELFF
TRBV29-1	TRBJ2-1	CSVEVLASPSDEQFF
TRBV6-2/TRBV6-3	TRBJ2-7	CASSYSSIWGLAGEQYF
TRBV5-1	TRBJ2-2	CASSLVSSGELFF
TRBV5-1	TRBJ2-1	CASSGGQGGNNEQFF
TRBV30	TRBJ2-7	CAWRIGREAYEQYF
TRBV5-4	TRBJ1-4	CASSQDPRGNEKLFF
TRBV5-1	TRBJ2-1	CASSRGQGYNEQFF
TRBV29-1	TRBJ2-3	CSVVRADTQYF
TRBV6-2/TRBV6-3	TRBJ2-1	CASISGGGEQFF